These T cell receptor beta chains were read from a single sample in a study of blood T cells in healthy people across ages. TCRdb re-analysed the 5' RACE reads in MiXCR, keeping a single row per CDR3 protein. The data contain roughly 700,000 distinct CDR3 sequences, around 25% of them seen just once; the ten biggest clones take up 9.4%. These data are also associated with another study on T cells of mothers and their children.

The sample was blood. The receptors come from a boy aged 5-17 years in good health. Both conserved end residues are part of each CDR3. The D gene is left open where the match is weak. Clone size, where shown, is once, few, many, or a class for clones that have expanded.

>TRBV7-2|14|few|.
CASSQIPTDSLRAF
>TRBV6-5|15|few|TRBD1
CASRITLDRENIQYF
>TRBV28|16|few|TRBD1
CASSLRTGGLPNEQFF
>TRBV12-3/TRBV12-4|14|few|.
CASSTTGYNSPLHF
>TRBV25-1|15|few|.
CASSETWTERTEAFF
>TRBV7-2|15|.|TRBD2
CASSPRGKPTDTQYF
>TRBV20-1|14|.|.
CSASPGRLNTEAFF
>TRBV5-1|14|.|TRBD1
CASSPGTVGNTIYF
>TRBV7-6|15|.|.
CASSLPGGLWNEQYF
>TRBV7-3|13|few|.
CASSLTENYEQYF
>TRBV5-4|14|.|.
CASSIGGEDSEAFF
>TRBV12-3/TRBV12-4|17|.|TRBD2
CASSKLSGGGSDNEQFF
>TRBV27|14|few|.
CASSFGSRLYEQYF
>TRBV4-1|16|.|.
CASSHLAEGGYNEQFF
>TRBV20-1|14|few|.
CSARVSGRQETQYF
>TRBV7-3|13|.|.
CASSAKLADTQYF
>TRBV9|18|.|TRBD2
CASSSGLAGGYSYNEQFF
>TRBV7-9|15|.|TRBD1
CASSFQGQRGDTQYF
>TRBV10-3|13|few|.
CAISESKSYGYTF
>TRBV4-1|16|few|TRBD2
CASSQEGLAGPGELFF
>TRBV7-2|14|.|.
CASSPNVGWAEAFF
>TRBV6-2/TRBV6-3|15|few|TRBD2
CASRPSGGLGETQYF
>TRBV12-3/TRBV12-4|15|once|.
CASSFASVFLNEQFF
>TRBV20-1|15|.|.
CSARDHNGNTGELFF
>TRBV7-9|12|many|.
CASSWLGETQYF
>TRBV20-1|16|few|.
CSARDLASSANEKLFF
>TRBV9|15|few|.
CASSGTGSAGNTIYF
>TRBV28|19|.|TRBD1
CASSVVGTVSSRSNQPQHF
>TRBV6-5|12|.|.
CASRADHNEQFF
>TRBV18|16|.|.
CASSPIGTEAQETQYF
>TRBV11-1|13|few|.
CASSWGVNEKLFF
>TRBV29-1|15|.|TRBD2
CSVEGLAAAQETQYF
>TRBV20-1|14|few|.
CSARMVLREDEQFF
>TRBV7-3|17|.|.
CASSGRGPPYWGETQYF
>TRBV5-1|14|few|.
CASSSEGVHNEQFF
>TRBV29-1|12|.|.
CSVVRGDLTQYF
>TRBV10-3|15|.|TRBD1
CAISDSGGRSYEQYF
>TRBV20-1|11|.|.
CSATPNYGYTF